The 2 T cell receptor beta chains listed next were all sequenced from one sample in a study of T cells in Graves' hyperthyroidism and ophthalmopathy. TCR beta CDR3 regions were amplified from RNA. The TCR CDR3 first-round RT-PCR relied on the HTBI primer set. TCRdb used MiXCR to reprocess the multiplex PCR reads, holding one entry per CDR3 protein. The table lists about 270,000 distinct CDR3 sequences, under 30% of them singletons. Source material: blood. These receptors came from a man aged 40-55 years with Graves' hyperthyroidism that later progressed to Graves' ophthalmopathy.

This clonotype was seen ten or more times. The chain combines TRBV6-2 or TRBV6-3 with TRBJ1-5; D is uncertain. The CDR3 totals 15 residues. Trimming took 5 bases from V and 2 from J, leaving 13 bases between them. Germline CDR1 is MNHEY and CDR2 is SVGEGT. The CDR3 loop reads CASSGSFWGNQPQHF. For the CDR3, the DNA is TGTGCCAGCAGTGGTTCTTTTTGGGGCAATCAGCCCCAGCATTTT.

This clonotype was recorded at least ten times. This rearrangement joins TRBV5-4 to TRBJ1-1, with a possible D match to TRBD1 (6 bases). Germline loops: CDR1 SGHNT, CDR2 YYREEE (reference sequence). V was clipped by 2 bases and J by 0 bases, with 17 bases between them. This CDR3 spans 17 amino acids. CDR3 DNA sequence: TGTGCCAGCAGCTTACGACAAGGGGGATCCATGAACACTGAAGCTTTCTTT. Translation gives CASSLRQGGSMNTEAFF.